The 20 T cell receptor beta chains presented below share a single source sample, sequenced in a study of cytomegalovirus exposure and HLA in healthy donors. 60 Vbeta and 13 Jbeta primers were used in PCR. Clones were sequenced by immunoSEQ multiplex PCR, and TCRdb holds only the in-frame ones, with some missing. Its clone listing holds approximately 100,000 clones. Input material: PBMCs. Receptors originate from a man aged 45 to 65 in good health and CMV-seronegative.

V gene TRBV7-2 combines with J gene TRBJ2-1, with a possible D match to TRBD1 (6 bases). Germline CDR1 SGHTA, CDR2 FQGNSA. The V end lost 2 bases, the J end lost 8 bases, and 10 bases lay between the germline ends. The length of the CDR3 is 13 residues. CDR3 amino acids: CASSLRGTYEQFF. The CDR3 DNA follows: TGTGCCAGCAGCTTAAGAGGGACATATGAGCAGTTCTTC.

The CDR3 loop reads CASSDQTGLAVDTQYF. CDR3 nucleotides: TGTGCCAGCAGCGATCAGACGGGACTAGCGGTTGATACGCAGTATTTT. The gene calls are TRBV9 and TRBJ2-3, with 11 positions matching TRBD2. CDR3 length equals 16 residues. Trimming at V came to 3 bases and at J to 6 bases, leaving 9 bases not matched to a gene. Per germline, CDR1 SGDLS and CDR2 YYNGEE.

The rearrangement links TRBV11-1 to TRBJ1-1; TRBD1 might be the D (5 bases). V lost 2 bases and J lost 8, with 12 bases in between. Germline V CDR1 and CDR2: SGHAT, FQDESV (reference sequence). This CDR3 spans 13 amino acids. In nucleotides, the CDR3 is TGTGCCAGCAGCTTAATTCTGGGGGGAGAAGCTTTCTTT. Translating gives CASSLILGGEAFF.

V and J are TRBV10-2 and TRBJ1-5, with 9 bases matching TRBD1. Trimming cost V 6 bases and J 4 bases; bases outside gene matches: 4. The germline V gene has CDR1 WSHSY and CDR2 SAAADI. The CDR3 totals 14 residues. CDR3 coding DNA: TGCGCCAGCAGGGGACAGGGACTTAATCAGCCCCAGCATTTT. It codes for CASRGQGLNQPQHF.

V is TRBV2 and J is TRBJ1-4, with a possible D match to TRBD1 (5 bases). V was trimmed by 0 bases and J by 7 bases, leaving 15 bases between them. The germline CDR1 and CDR2 sequences are SNHLY and FYNNEI. The CDR3 spans 16 residues. In DNA, the CDR3 is TGTGCCAGCAGTGAAGCGCGGGGGGGGTTAGGTGAAAAACTGTTTTTT. Protein product: CASSEARGGLGEKLFF. Full variable domain (remainder filled in from reference TRBV2 and TRBJ1-4): EPEVTQTPSHQVTQMGQEVILRCVPISNHLYFYWYRQILGQKVEFLVSFYNNEISEKSEIFDDQFSVERPDGSNFTLKIRSTKLEDSAMYFCASSEARGGLGEKLFFGSGTQLSVL.

The chain recombines TRBV19 with TRBJ2-5, with 10 bases lining up with TRBD1. CDR1 LNHDA and CDR2 SQIVND come from the germline V gene (reference sequence). V shed 5 bases and J 5 bases; nucleotides not matched to a gene: 8. The length of the CDR3 is 15 residues. The CDR3 sequence is CASSGPGQGFETQYF. CDR3 bases: TGTGCCAGTAGTGGGCCGGGACAGGGGTTTGAGACCCAGTACTTC. The full variable domain, rest sourced from reference TRBV19 and TRBJ2-5, is DGGITQSPKYLFRKEGQNVTLSCEQNLNHDAMYWYRQDPGQGLRLIYYSQIVNDFQKGDIAEGYSVSREKKESFPLTVTSAQKNPTAFYLCASSGPGQGFETQYFGPGTRLLVL.

The CDR3, as DNA: TGTGCCAGCAAAGAGGCCACTGAAGCTTTCTTT. The encoded protein is CASKEATEAFF. V is TRBV2 and J is TRBJ1-1; D call uncertain. The germline V gene has CDR1 SNHLY and CDR2 FYNNEI. This CDR3 comprises 11 residues. V lost 7 bases, J lost 4 bases, and 7 bases lay in between.

The rearrangement joins TRBV29-1 to TRBJ2-5; D ambiguous. This CDR3 contains 13 residues. Germline V gene data show CDR1 as SQVTM and CDR2 as ANQGSEA. V was trimmed by 2 bases and J by 4 bases, leaving 11 bases between them. Here the CDR3 reads CSVERGGGETQYF. CDR3 sequence (DNA): TGCAGCGTTGAACGAGGCGGTGGAGAGACCCAGTACTTC.

The V gene is TRBV28, the J gene TRBJ2-5, with TRBD2 matching 13 bases. This CDR3 has 14 amino acids. The ends lost 6 bases at V and 5 bases at J; junction bases unmatched: 3. Germline CDR1 is MDHEN and CDR2 is SYDVKM. As DNA, the CDR3 is TGTGCCAGCAGGGGACTAGCGGGAATGGAGACCCAGTACTTC. Translation gives CASRGLAGMETQYF.

The chain uses TRBV4-3 and TRBJ2-1; 9 nucleotides match TRBD2. The J segment lost 3 bases and the V segment lost 4 bases, leaving 4 bases of the junction unmatched. The CDR3 sequence is 15 residues long. The germline CDR1 and CDR2 sequences are LGHNA and YSLEER. The CDR3 DNA reads as TGCGCCAGCAGCCCTCTAGCGGGGCGCTACAATGAGCAGTTCTTC. It encodes CASSPLAGRYNEQFF.

The chain joins TRBV10-3 to TRBJ1-2; 9 positions match TRBD1. Germline CDR1 and CDR2: ENHRY and SYGVKD. CDR3 length equals 14 residues. Trimming cost V 4 bases and J 0 bases; bases outside gene matches: 0. CDR3: CAISGDRANYGYTF. The CDR3 region has the DNA TGTGCCATCAGTGGGGACAGGGCTAACTATGGCTACACCTTC.

J is TRBJ2-3 and V is TRBV11-2; 7 nucleotides agree with TRBD2. Germline V gives CDR1 SGHAT, CDR2 FQNNGV. The CDR3 is made up of 15 amino acids. The J segment lost 0 bases and the V segment lost 6 bases, leaving 6 bases of the junction unmatched. The CDR3 coding sequence is TGTGCCAGCAGGAGACTAGCAGCTAGCACAGATACGCAGTATTTT. Amino acid sequence: CASRRLAASTDTQYF.

The chain combines TRBV5-4 with TRBJ2-6; no reliable D call. Trimming shortened V by 1 base and J by 0 bases, and 5 bases separated the two germline ends. The germline V gene encodes CDR1 SGHNT and CDR2 YYREEE (reference sequence). This CDR3 contains 15 residues. Here the CDR3 DNA reads TGTGCCAGCAGCTTGACACACTCTGGGGCCAACGTCCTGACTTTC. It specifies CASSLTHSGANVLTF.

The CDR3 nucleotides read TGTGCCAGCACTGGAGTGGGGCGTCGGGGAAACACCATATATTTT. Protein product: CASTGVGRRGNTIYF. The chain uses TRBV7-9 and TRBJ1-3; a possible D gene is TRBD1 (5 bases). The CDR3 extends over 15 amino acids. Trimming pared 7 bases from V and 4 bases from J, leaving 17 bases between. In germline, CDR1 is SEHNR, CDR2 FQNEAQ (reference sequence).

CDR3 region: CASNPGQQETQYF. CDR3 sequence (DNA): TGTGCCAGCAACCCGGGACAGCAAGAGACCCAGTACTTC. The chain recombines TRBV28 with TRBJ2-5, with 7 bases aligning to TRBD1. The V gene end was trimmed by 7 bases and the J gene end by 2 bases; junction bases not matched to a gene: 4. Germline V CDR1 and CDR2: MDHEN, SYDVKM. This CDR3 spans 13 amino acids.

The chain employs TRBV5-1 and TRBJ2-1; the D is unclear. The V gene lost 2 bases and the J gene lost 5 bases, with 8 bases spanning the gap. The CDR3 is 13 residues long. CDR1 is SGHRS and CDR2 is YFSETQ in the germline V gene. CDR3 sequence: CASSLAPDNEQFF. The CDR3 DNA reads as TGCGCCAGCAGCTTAGCCCCCGACAATGAGCAGTTCTTC.

The chain couples TRBV19 to TRBJ2-7; D possibly corresponds to TRBD2 (6 bases). V was cut by 6 bases and J by 6 bases, with 21 bases left in between. This CDR3 comprises 15 residues. Germline values: CDR1 LNHDA, CDR2 SQIVND (reference sequence). The CDR3 DNA reads TGTGCCAGTAGCGCGGGACCCTCAACGAGTATCGAGCAGTACTTC. It specifies CASSAGPSTSIEQYF.

V and J are TRBV7-9 and TRBJ1-1; D gene ambiguous. The germline V gene has CDR1 SEHNR and CDR2 FQNEAQ (reference sequence). The V and J ends lost 5 bases and 5 bases respectively, with 12 bases between them. The CDR3 is made up of 13 amino acids. The CDR3 protein is CASSTTVVTEAFF. The CDR3 region has the DNA TGTGCCAGCAGCACTACCGTGGTTACTGAAGCTTTCTTT.

The chain uses TRBV7-2 and TRBJ2-1; 9 bases match TRBD2. V lost 4 bases to trimming and J lost 9 bases; unmatched junction nucleotides: 13. The CDR3 is made up of 16 amino acids. CDR1 SGHTA and CDR2 FQGNSA come from the germline V gene. CDR3 sequence reads: CASSSFWGGGAPEQFF. CDR3 coding DNA: TGTGCCAGCAGCTCCTTTTGGGGCGGGGGGGCCCCTGAGCAGTTCTTC. The whole variable domain, remainder taken from reference TRBV7-2 and TRBJ2-1, is GAGVSQSPSNKVTEKGKDVELRCDPISGHTALYWYRQSLGQGLEFLIYFQGNSAPDKSGLPSDRFSAERTGGSVSTLTIQRTQQEDSAVYLCASSSFWGGGAPEQFFGPGTRLTVL.

V and J are TRBV11-3 and TRBJ2-2; TRBD1 agrees at 10 bases. CDR3 length: 15 amino acids. V trimming: 3 bases; J trimming: 6 bases; junction bases outside the gene matches: 4. Per the germline V gene, CDR1 is SGHNT and CDR2 is YENEEA. The CDR3 DNA follows: TGTGCCAGCAGCTTCGGGACAGGGGTTCCCGGGGAGCTGTTTTTT. Protein sequence: CASSFGTGVPGELFF.